The 17 T cell receptor beta chains in this list originate from one sample, sequenced in a study of cytomegalovirus exposure and HLA in healthy donors. The method was immunoSEQ multiplex PCR; TCRdb's version includes in-frame clones alone and lacks a portion of them. The table lists about 170,000 clones, about 90% of them singletons. Material for sequencing was PBMCs. Receptors were obtained from a woman aged 25 to 39 in good health and CMV-seronegative.

The gene calls are TRBV19 and TRBJ2-5; no clear D. Trimming removed 3 bases at V and 1 base at J, with 9 bases between. The germline gives CDR1 LNHDA, CDR2 SQIVND (reference sequence). CDR3 length: 14 residues. The CDR3 is CASSISGVQETQYF. The DNA of the CDR3 is TGTGCCAGTAGTATTAGTGGAGTCCAAGAGACCCAGTACTTC.

The V call is TRBV5-8, the J call TRBJ1-4; tentative D call: TRBD1 (5 bases). Trimming took 0 bases from V and 3 from J, leaving 9 bases between them. CDR3 length: 15 residues. CDR1 SGHTS and CDR2 YDEGEE come from the germline V gene. CDR3 residues: CASSLAGSPNEKLFF. CDR3 nucleotides: TGTGCCAGCAGCTTGGCAGGGTCACCTAATGAAAAACTGTTTTTT. Together with reference TRBV5-8 and TRBJ1-4, the CDR3 gives the full variable domain: EAGVTQSPTHLIKTRGQQATLRCSPISGHTSVYWYQQALGLGLQFLLWYDEGEERNRGNFPPRFSGRQFPNYSSELNVNALELEDSALYLCASSLAGSPNEKLFFGSGTQLSVL.

V and J are TRBV27 and TRBJ2-7; TRBD2 might be the D (5 bases). CDR3 length: 14 amino acids. V dropped 2 bases and J dropped 2 bases, with 10 bases sitting between them. The germline gives CDR1 MNHEY, CDR2 SMNVEV (reference sequence). CDR3 sequence (DNA): TGTGCCAGCAGTTTAGGAGCGGAGGCCTACGAGCAGTACTTC. It codes for CASSLGAEAYEQYF.

The rearrangement links TRBV15 to TRBJ2-2; D not resolved. V was trimmed by 3 bases and J by 0 bases, leaving 8 bases between them. CDR3 length equals 15 residues. Germline values: CDR1 LNHNV, CDR2 YYDKDF (reference sequence). CDR3 in DNA: TGTGCCACCAGCAGGGACGGCGCGAACACCGGGGAGCTGTTTTTT. Its translation: CATSRDGANTGELFF.

V usage is TRBV27 and J usage is TRBJ1-1; D is possibly TRBD1 (6 bases). The CDR3 contains 16 residues. Trimming removed 5 bases at V and 1 base at J, with 17 bases between. Germline CDR1 reads MNHEY; CDR2 reads SMNVEV (reference sequence). CDR3: CASSPNSRGANTEAFF. CDR3 nucleotide sequence: TGTGCCAGCAGTCCGAACTCGAGGGGGGCGAACACTGAAGCTTTCTTT.

In DNA, the CDR3 is TGTGCCAGTTACCCCCGGACAGGGGTACCCTATGGCTACACCTTC. Its protein is CASYPRTGVPYGYTF. This chain links TRBV28 with TRBJ1-2, with TRBD1 matching 9 bases. The CDR3 is 15 residues long. V dropped 9 bases and J dropped 4; count of bases not matched to a gene: 12. Germline loops: CDR1 MDHEN, CDR2 SYDVKM.

This chain connects TRBV9 to TRBJ1-1; no firm D call. The V and J ends lost 0 bases and 5 bases respectively, with 11 bases between them. CDR3 length: 14 residues. Germline assignment: CDR1 SGDLS and CDR2 YYNGEE. The CDR3 sequence is CASSVGDHRTEAFF. The CDR3 region has the DNA TGTGCCAGCAGCGTAGGTGATCATCGGACTGAAGCTTTCTTT.

The V call is TRBV7-9, the J call TRBJ2-1, with D perhaps TRBD2 (6 bases). The CDR3 has 13 residues. V dropped 2 bases and J dropped 8 bases, with 10 bases sitting between them. Per germline, CDR1 SEHNR and CDR2 FQNEAQ (reference sequence). CDR3: CASSLLGEDEQFF. CDR3 DNA sequence: TGTGCCAGCAGCTTACTTGGGGAGGATGAGCAGTTCTTC.

V usage is TRBV7-6 and J usage is TRBJ2-7; D is unresolved. V dropped 0 bases and J dropped 1 base, with 4 bases sitting between them. The CDR3 length is 13 residues. Germline assignment: CDR1 SGHVS and CDR2 FNYEAQ. CDR3 nucleotide sequence: TGTGCCAGCAGCTTAGCGCAGTCCTACGAGCAGTACTTC. Protein sequence: CASSLAQSYEQYF.

CDR3 coding DNA: TGCAGCGTTGAGTTTACAGAAGAGACCCAGTACTTC. It yields the protein CSVEFTEETQYF. The chain joins TRBV29-1 to TRBJ2-5, with unresolved D. Germline CDR1 reads SQVTM; CDR2 reads ANQGSEA. Trimming took off 3 bases at V and 3 bases at J, with 8 bases between the two ends. The CDR3 has 12 residues.

The rearrangement uses TRBV29-1 and TRBJ2-5; tentatively, D is TRBD1 (7 bases). CDR3 size: 12 residues. V dropped 4 bases and J dropped 3 bases, with 9 bases sitting between them. Per the germline V gene, CDR1 is SQVTM and CDR2 is ANQGSEA. CDR3 in DNA: TGCAGCGTTGTCAGGGGGGAAGAGACCCAGTACTTC. It codes for CSVVRGEETQYF.

As concerns this clone: Other nucleotide sequences from this sample produce the same CDR3. This CDR3 reads CASSIGEGREQYF. CDR3 coding DNA: TGTGCCAGTAGTATCGGTGAGGGGCGAGAGCAGTACTTC. The rearrangement links TRBV19 to TRBJ2-7; tentatively, D is TRBD1 or TRBD2 (5 bases each). The V and J ends lost 3 bases and 7 bases respectively, with 13 bases between them. Germline V gene data show CDR1 as LNHDA and CDR2 as SQIVND (reference sequence). The CDR3 runs to 13 residues.

This clone showed up just a few times. The chain carries TRBV27 and TRBJ2-7; D perhaps matches TRBD1 (6 bases). Trimming took off 7 bases at V and 5 bases at J, with 18 bases between the two ends. This CDR3 region has 14 residues. Germline-derived CDR1 and CDR2 are MNHEY and SMNVEV (reference sequence). CDR3 region: CASTPHREYHEQYF. The CDR3 DNA is TGTGCCAGCACTCCTCACAGGGAGTACCACGAGCAGTACTTC.

V gene TRBV7-9 combines with J gene TRBJ1-2; 7 positions agree with TRBD1. The CDR3 covers 15 residues. CDR1 SEHNR and CDR2 FQNEAQ come from the germline V gene (reference sequence). J lost 1 base, V lost 1 base, and 3 bases had no gene match. CDR3 DNA sequence: TGTGCCAGCAGCTTAGGGGGACAGAATAACTATGGCTACACCTTC. The encoded protein is CASSLGGQNNYGYTF.

The chain is built from TRBV18 and TRBJ1-4; 9 positions agree with TRBD1. There are 17 residues in the CDR3. J lost 4 bases, V lost 6 bases, and 12 bases had no gene match. CDR1 and CDR2 from the germline V gene are KGHSH and LQKENI. The CDR3 region has the DNA TGTGCCAGCTCGATACTGCACCGGACAGGGGTTAATGAAAAACTGTTTTTT. Amino acid sequence: CASSILHRTGVNEKLFF.

As DNA, the CDR3 is TGCGCCAGCAGCTTCTCAACAGCCTACGAGCAGTACTTC. Amino acids: CASSFSTAYEQYF. The chain has TRBV5-1 and TRBJ2-7; D gene ambiguous. The CDR3 length is 13 residues. V gave up 2 bases and J gave up 2 bases, with 8 bases separating them. The germline CDR1 and CDR2 sequences are SGHRS and YFSETQ.

The chain links TRBV29-1 to TRBJ2-3; D unresolved. This CDR3 comprises 10 residues. From germline, CDR1 is SQVTM and CDR2 ANQGSEA. Trimming removed 8 bases at V and 2 bases at J, with 5 bases between. In nucleotides, the CDR3 is TGCAGCTCGCTCACAGATACGCAGTATTTT. This codes for CSSLTDTQYF.